A single sample gave rise to the 22 T cell receptor beta chains below, sequenced in a study of graft-versus-host responses after intestinal transplantation. Assay: immunoSEQ multiplex PCR; the TCRdb copy retains only in-frame clones and omits some. The table lists tens of thousands of clones, about 93% of them singletons. Their specific antigens are unknown. Sequencing used unstimulated CD4+ T cells sorted from spleen or lymph node cells, obtained before transplant. Receptors originate from a human donor who was the organ donor for an intestinal transplant.

This chain links TRBV30 with TRBJ2-5; D perhaps matches TRBD1 (6 bases). From germline, CDR1 is GTSNPN and CDR2 SVGIG (reference sequence). The CDR3 has 12 residues. Trimming stripped 5 bases from V and 1 base from J, with 8 bases between. DNA of the CDR3: TGTGCCTGGGACAGGTTCCAAGAGACCCAGTACTTC. This translates into CAWDRFQETQYF.

The chain is built from TRBV30 and TRBJ2-7; 10 bases map to TRBD1. Trimming took 3 bases from V and 6 from J; bases not matched to a gene: 11. There are 15 residues in the CDR3. Germline V CDR1 and CDR2: GTSNPN, SVGIG (reference sequence). CDR3 protein: CAWRSRDRGLTEQYF. CDR3 coding DNA: TGTGCCTGGAGGTCCCGGGACAGGGGCCTGACCGAGCAGTACTTC.

The chain links TRBV5-1 to TRBJ2-5; D ambiguous. The end of the DNA aligns better with TRBJ2-7, so the J call may be wrong. Germline V CDR1 and CDR2: SGHRS, YFSETQ. This CDR3 has 14 residues. The CDR3 spells CASSLAGLPYEQYF. The CDR3 nucleotides read TGCGCCAGCAGCTTGGCGGGCCTACCCTACGAGCAGTACTTC.

J is TRBJ2-6 and V is TRBV7-2, with no clear D. Germline CDR1 SGHTA, CDR2 FQGNSA. The V and J ends lost 1 base and 0 bases respectively, with 4 bases between them. The CDR3 contains 15 residues. The CDR3 region has the DNA TGTGCCAGCAGCTTAGAGGGCTCTGGGGCCAACGTCCTGACTTTC. This translates into CASSLEGSGANVLTF.

This clone was picked up one time. The rearrangement joins TRBV7-2 to TRBJ2-3; maybe TRBD1 (5 bases). V lost 1 base and J lost 2, with 7 bases in between. Germline V gives CDR1 SGHTA, CDR2 FQGNSA. The CDR3 has 14 residues. CDR3: CASSLVDNTDTQYF. The CDR3 nucleotides are TGTGCCAGCAGCTTAGTGGACAACACAGATACGCAGTATTTT.

V usage is TRBV6-1 and J usage is TRBJ2-7, with D possibly being TRBD1 (6 bases). V lost 6 bases and J 3 bases, leaving 6 bases between the germline ends. This CDR3 is built from 11 residues. Germline assignment: CDR1 MNHNS and CDR2 SASEGT. The CDR3 sequence: CASRGGYEQYF. The CDR3 nucleotides read TGTGCCAGCAGAGGGGGCTACGAGCAGTACTTC.

The V gene is TRBV9, the J gene TRBJ2-7; D remains ambiguous. V shed 4 bases and J shed 0 bases, with 8 bases lying between them. There are 13 residues in the CDR3. Germline CDR1 reads SGDLS; CDR2 reads YYNGEE. The CDR3 DNA is TGTGCCAGCAGCCCGTACAGCTCCTACGAGCAGTACTTC. Protein product: CASSPYSSYEQYF.

This sequence joins TRBV5-3 and TRBJ1-6; tentative D call: TRBD1 (5 bases). TRBV5-3 is an ORF; its function is uncertain. The CDR3 is 14 amino acids. Trimming removed 4 bases from V and 8 bases from J, with 13 bases in between. The CDR3 region is CARSIREKDSPLHF. CDR3 DNA sequence: TGTGCCAGAAGCATCAGGGAGAAGGATTCACCCCTCCACTTT.

The gene calls are TRBV7-2 and TRBJ2-7; TRBD2 matches 7 bases. CDR1 SGHTA and CDR2 FQGNSA come from the germline V gene. This CDR3 is built from 14 residues. J gave up 2 bases and V 5 bases, and 6 bases lay outside the gene matches. CDR3 residues: CASSHRLAPYEQYF. The CDR3 DNA follows: TGTGCCAGCAGCCATAGACTAGCCCCCTACGAGCAGTACTTC.

V usage is TRBV28 and J usage is TRBJ2-3, with D perhaps TRBD2 (6 bases). V was shortened by 2 bases and J by 1 base, with 16 bases between the two germline ends. Germline values: CDR1 MDHEN, CDR2 SYDVKM. This CDR3 comprises 17 residues. CDR3 DNA sequence: TGTGCCAGCAGTTTACCCCCTCGGGCTAGCGGCACAGATACGCAGTATTTT. Amino acids: CASSLPPRASGTDTQYF.

The chain joins TRBV29-1 to TRBJ1-1; D ambiguous. V lost 6 bases to trimming and J lost 4 bases, with 18 bases between them. The germline gives CDR1 SQVTM, CDR2 ANQGSEA. This CDR3 has 14 residues. The CDR3 spells CSVARPKVGTEAFF. CDR3 sequence (DNA): TGCAGCGTCGCTAGGCCCAAGGTGGGCACTGAAGCTTTCTTT.

This clone has just one count. The chain combines TRBV28 with TRBJ2-7; 9 bases map to TRBD1. The CDR3 is 15 residues long. J was trimmed by 0 bases and V by 7 bases; bases with no gene match: 7. Germline V gene sequence: CDR1 MDHEN, CDR2 SYDVKM. The CDR3, as DNA: TGTGCCAGCAACCCTCCGGGACAGGGCTCCTACGAGCAGTACTTC. Its protein is CASNPPGQGSYEQYF.

Of note for this clone: The same CDR3 is also encoded by other DNA sequences in this sample. V usage is TRBV28 and J usage is TRBJ1-2, with 9 bases that match TRBD1. Germline V gives CDR1 MDHEN, CDR2 SYDVKM. This CDR3 is built from 15 residues. V dropped 6 bases and J dropped 6; count of bases not matched to a gene: 11. CDR3 region: CASRSTGGGGHGYTF. The DNA of the CDR3 is TGTGCCAGCAGATCTACAGGGGGCGGGGGGCATGGCTACACCTTC.

The chain is built from TRBV4-2 and TRBJ2-1; D possibly matches TRBD1 or TRBD2 (6 bases each). Germline V gives CDR1 LGHNA, CDR2 YNFKEQ. V lost 0 bases to trimming and J lost 7 bases, with 13 bases between them. The CDR3 runs 15 residues. The CDR3 nucleotides are TGTGCCAGCAGCCAAGATAGGGGGGCGCCAAATGAGCAGTTCTTC. The encoded protein is CASSQDRGAPNEQFF.

The chain recombines TRBV5-4 with TRBJ2-5, with 11 bases fitting TRBD2. This CDR3 has 16 residues. The J segment lost 1 base and the V segment lost 5 bases, leaving 7 bases of the junction unmatched. Per germline, CDR1 SGHNT and CDR2 YYREEE (reference sequence). CDR3 in DNA: TGTGCCAGCAGATGGGGACTAGCGGAAAGCCAAGAGACCCAGTACTTC. Its protein product is CASRWGLAESQETQYF.

This clone has just a few counts. V and J are TRBV7-8 and TRBJ2-2; D is uncertain. Trimming left V 3 bases short and J 6 bases short, with 11 bases between. Germline V CDR1 and CDR2: SGHVS, FQNEAQ. The CDR3 length is 14 residues. CDR3 nucleotide sequence: TGTGCCAGCAGCTTGCAAGGGATGGCCGGGGAGCTGTTTTTT. This codes for CASSLQGMAGELFF.

The CDR3: CASSLGGRTDTQYF. The CDR3 region has the DNA TGTGCCAGCAGTTTGGGCGGAAGAACAGATACGCAGTATTTT. This sequence joins TRBV27 and TRBJ2-3; unclear D gene. The length of the CDR3 is 14 residues. V lost 3 bases, J lost 3 bases, and 10 bases lay in between. Looked up from germline, CDR1 is MNHEY and CDR2 is SMNVEV (reference sequence).

The genes are TRBV7-2 and TRBJ2-7; no definite D call. Trimming took 0 bases from V and 5 from J, leaving 2 bases between them. This CDR3 has 11 residues. Looked up from germline, CDR1 is SGHTA and CDR2 is FQGNSA. The CDR3 is CASSLADEQYF. Here the CDR3 DNA reads TGTGCCAGCAGCTTAGCGGACGAGCAGTACTTC.

The chain carries TRBV4-2 and TRBJ2-4, with 10 bases matching TRBD2. Germline V lookup: CDR1 LGHNA, CDR2 YNFKEQ. The junction had 2 bases not matched to a gene; V was cut back by 0 bases and J by 0 bases. CDR3 size: 17 residues. The CDR3 reads CASSQDTSGTAKNIQYF. The CDR3 bases are TGTGCCAGCAGCCAAGATACTAGCGGGACAGCCAAAAACATTCAGTACTTC.

The J gene is TRBJ1-1, the V gene TRBV19; D gene unclear. Trimming left V 5 bases short and J 8 bases short, with 15 bases between. Germline CDR1 and CDR2: LNHDA and SQIVND (reference sequence). The CDR3 is made up of 13 amino acids. CDR3 region: CASSYLESKEAFF. The CDR3 DNA is TGTGCCAGTAGTTACCTGGAGTCTAAGGAAGCTTTCTTT.

CDR3 sequence: CASRRGTMNTGELFF. The CDR3 bases are TGTGCCAGCAGAAGGGGGACTATGAACACCGGGGAGCTGTTTTTT. The J gene is TRBJ2-2, the V gene TRBV6-5, with a weak D call TRBD2 (7 bases). Germline loops: CDR1 MNHEY, CDR2 SVGAGI. CDR3 length: 15 residues. The V gene lost 6 bases and the J gene lost 1 base, with 12 bases spanning the gap.

This CDR3 is CAIRGGYEQYF. CDR3 coding DNA: TGTGCCATCAGGGGGGGATACGAGCAGTACTTC. The chain recombines TRBV10-3 with TRBJ2-7; D is perhaps TRBD2 (6 bases). The V gene lost 6 bases and the J gene lost 4 bases, with 7 bases spanning the gap. The CDR3 totals 11 residues. Germline CDR1 is ENHRY and CDR2 is SYGVKD.